The text below deals with one TCR beta chain. What it binds is unknown. The data were taken from a study of T cell repertoires in cytomegalovirus infection. Study-level background: Recently described HLA-C-restricted plus well-studied HLA-B-restricted CMV epitopes were used.

With V trimmed by 4 bases and J by 9 bases, 4 bases remained unmatched. Germline assignment: CDR1 SEHNR and CDR2 FQNEAQ (reference sequence). The CDR3 consists of 14 residues. TCRdb called the reads again in MiXCR, with one record for every CDR3 protein. The table lists roughly 990,000 distinct CDR3 sequences, about a third of them singletons. This specimen was cultured CD8+ T cells from PBMCs, taken from culture after CMV antigen stimulation. The V call is TRBV7-9, the J call TRBJ1-6; the match to TRBD1 covers 9 bases. This TCR came from a human donor in good health (CMV status not recorded). Some clones in this sample may be carry-over from other donors' samples. In DNA, the CDR3 is TGTGCCAGCAGCTCGGGACAGGGTATTTCACCCCTCCACTTT. Its translation: CASSSGQGISPLHF.